Following are 14 T cell receptor beta chains from one sample sequenced in a study of blood T cells in healthy people across ages. Combining a sample-barcoded 5' primer with a J-beta primer mix, a second PCR ran for about 6 to 11 cycles. Via MiXCR, TCRdb re-called the 5' RACE reads, giving one row per CDR3 protein. The repertoire holds hundreds of thousands of distinct CDR3 sequences, around 45% seen once, with approximately 20% in the top ten. Sequencing was performed on blood. The receptors originated from a man aged 55 to 70 in good health.

The chain uses TRBV9 and TRBJ2-5, with 7 bases fitting TRBD2. V dropped 3 bases and J dropped 5; count of bases not matched to a gene: 4. Germline CDR1 SGDLS, CDR2 YYNGEE. The CDR3 loop spans 13 amino acids. The CDR3 region is CASSGAGSETQYF. The CDR3, as DNA: TGTGCCAGCAGCGGAGCGGGGTCGGAGACCCAGTACTTC.

This clonotype turned up a few times. A read error may explain this, as a much larger clone is one base away. The chain uses TRBV7-2 and TRBJ2-1; 8 bases match TRBD2. The CDR3 consists of 15 residues. Germline CDR1 and CDR2: SGHTA and FQGNSA. V gave up 5 bases and J gave up 9 bases; unmatched junction bases: 12. DNA for the CDR3: TGTGCCAGCAGCCTGGGACGAGCGGGGGCCGGTGAGCAGTTCTTC. As protein: CASSLGRAGAGEQFF. Looking up the rest from reference TRBV7-2 and TRBJ2-1 gives the full variable domain: GAGVSQSPSNKVTEKGKDVELRCDPISGHTALYWYRQSLGQGLEFLIYFQGNSAPDKSGLPSDRFSAERTGGSVSTLTIQRTQQEDSAVYLCASSLGRAGAGEQFFGPGTRLTVL.

V and J are TRBV20-1 and TRBJ2-5; no definite D call. This CDR3 spans 14 amino acids. In germline, CDR1 is DFQATT, CDR2 SNEGSKA (reference sequence). Between the trimmed V and J ends, which lost 5 bases and 2 bases, there was a span of 15 bases. DNA of the CDR3: TGCAGTGCTCCCCCTAATCAGGATCAAGAGACCCAGTACTTC. This translates into CSAPPNQDQETQYF.

This clonotype was seen a handful of times. The gene calls are TRBV4-1 and TRBJ1-1; tentative D call: TRBD1 (5 bases). The ends were cut back, 2 bases at V and 0 bases at J, with 7 bases in the middle. The CDR3 runs to 14 residues. CDR1 is MGHRA and CDR2 is YSYEKL in the germline V gene. The CDR3 coding sequence is TGCGCCAGCAGCCAATTGGGGGTGAACACTGAAGCTTTCTTT. Translating gives CASSQLGVNTEAFF.

The rearrangement uses TRBV6-5 and TRBJ1-6, with a tentative D call TRBD1 (6 bases). Germline values: CDR1 MNHEY, CDR2 SVGAGI. Trimming cost V 5 bases and J 7 bases, with 15 bases left between them. The CDR3 is made up of 15 amino acids. CDR3 coding DNA: TGTGCCAGCAGTGCACGACGCAGGGGAAATTCACCCCTCCACTTT. It is translated as CASSARRRGNSPLHF.

The chain couples TRBV7-9 to TRBJ2-4, with D unclear. The V and J ends lost 1 base and 13 bases respectively, with 14 bases between them. The CDR3 has 13 residues. The germline CDR1 and CDR2 sequences are SEHNR and FQNEAQ (reference sequence). For the CDR3, the DNA is TGTGCCAGCAGCTTAGTTTCCGGGTCTGAGCAGTACTTC. Protein: CASSLVSGSEQYF.

V usage is TRBV24-1 and J usage is TRBJ1-5; D possibly corresponds to TRBD1 (6 bases). There are 15 residues in the CDR3. The germline V gene has CDR1 KGHDR and CDR2 SFDVKD. Trimming took 5 bases from V and 5 from J, leaving 15 bases between them. The CDR3, as DNA: TGTGCCACCAGTGGGACTGTGGACAGATATCAGCCCCAGCATTTT. Translating gives CATSGTVDRYQPQHF.

The V gene is TRBV29-1, the J gene TRBJ1-1, with D unclear. V was clipped by 5 bases and J by 5 bases, with 12 bases between them. Germline V gene lookup returns CDR1 SQVTM and CDR2 ANQGSEA. CDR3 length: 12 residues. As DNA, the CDR3 is TGCAGCGTTCAAACGGGTGATACTGAAGCTTTCTTT. This encodes CSVQTGDTEAFF.

The gene calls are TRBV28 and TRBJ1-1; D unresolved. The germline V gene encodes CDR1 MDHEN and CDR2 SYDVKM. The CDR3 contains 17 residues. Between the trimmed V and J ends, which lost 3 bases and 1 base, there was a span of 18 bases. The CDR3 spells CASSLGNGKGGNTEAFF. In nucleotides, the CDR3 is TGTGCCAGCAGTTTGGGCAACGGCAAAGGAGGGAACACTGAAGCTTTCTTT.

This chain links TRBV14 with TRBJ2-7; TRBD1 aligns across 7 bases. Trimming removed 0 bases from V and 0 bases from J; junction bases left unmatched: 14. The CDR3 has 19 amino acids. Germline V lookup: CDR1 SGHDN, CDR2 FVKESK. Here the CDR3 DNA reads TGTGCCAGCAGCCAAGACACTCCCTCGACAGGGCTCCTCTCCTACGAGCAGTACTTC. Its translation: CASSQDTPSTGLLSYEQYF.

In this sample, this clonotype turned up many times. The V gene is TRBV5-1, the J gene TRBJ2-5; TRBD1 matches 7 bases. CDR3 size: 14 residues. Germline values: CDR1 SGHRS, CDR2 YFSETQ. V trimming: 4 bases; J trimming: 3 bases; junction bases outside the gene matches: 6. CDR3: CASSTGTAKETQYF. The CDR3 nucleotides read TGCGCCAGCAGCACCGGGACAGCGAAAGAGACCCAGTACTTC.

The rearrangement joins TRBV9 to TRBJ2-1; 7 nucleotides align to TRBD2. V gave up 0 bases and J gave up 7 bases; unmatched junction bases: 7. Germline V gene data show CDR1 as SGDLS and CDR2 as YYNGEE. The CDR3 spans 15 residues. The CDR3 loop is CASSVGMRGKNEQFF. CDR3 DNA: TGTGCCAGCAGCGTAGGGATGCGGGGGAAGAATGAGCAGTTCTTC. The entire variable domain, with the rest obtained from reference TRBV9 and TRBJ2-1, is as follows: DSGVTQTPKHLITATGQRVTLRCSPRSGDLSVYWYQQSLDQGLQFLIQYYNGEERAKGNILERFSAQQFPDLHSELNLSSLELGDSALYFCASSVGMRGKNEQFFGPGTRLTVL.

This clonotype was observed many times. The chain is built from TRBV21-1 and TRBJ2-5; the table assigns TRBD1, which was not confirmed against the DNA. TRBV21-1 is an annotated pseudogene. The CDR3 spans 15 residues. CDR3 DNA sequence: TGTGCCAGCAGCCCGGGGACAGGGGGAGATGAGACCCAGTACTTC. Protein sequence: CASSPGTGGDETQYF.

This clonotype was recorded many times. Compared with germline, one end of the junction differs, possibly owing to a read error. The chain carries TRBV7-7 and TRBJ2-2; weak D call: TRBD2 (6 bases). The CDR3 consists of 17 residues. Germline V gene lookup returns CDR1 SSHAT and CDR2 FNYEAQ (reference sequence). The CDR3 sequence is CASSPILGGENTGELFF. The CDR3 bases are TGTGCTAGCAGCCCTATATTGGGCGGGGAGAACACCGGGGAGCTGTTTTTT.